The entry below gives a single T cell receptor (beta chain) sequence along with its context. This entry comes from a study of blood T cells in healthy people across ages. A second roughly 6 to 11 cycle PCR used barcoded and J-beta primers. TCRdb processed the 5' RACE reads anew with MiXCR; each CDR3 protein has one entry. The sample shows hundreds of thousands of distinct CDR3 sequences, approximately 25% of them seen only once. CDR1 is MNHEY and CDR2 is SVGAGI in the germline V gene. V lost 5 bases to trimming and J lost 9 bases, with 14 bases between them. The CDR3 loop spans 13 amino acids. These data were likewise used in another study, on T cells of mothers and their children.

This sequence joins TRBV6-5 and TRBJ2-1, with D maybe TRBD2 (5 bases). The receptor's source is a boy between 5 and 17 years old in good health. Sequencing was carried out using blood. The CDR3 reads CASSPELGREQFF. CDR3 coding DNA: TGTGCCAGCAGTCCGGAACTAGGACGTGAGCAGTTCTTC.